This T cell receptor (beta chain) was observed in a study of cytomegalovirus exposure and HLA in healthy donors. General observations from the study: Per a later analysis, about 15,000 TCR beta sequences showed association with HLA alleles at 0.05 false discovery rate. A classifier reportedly called cytomegalovirus status with high sensitivity and specificity.

CDR1 is SGHAT and CDR2 is FQNNGV in the germline V gene. The CDR3 sequence is 13 residues long. Trimming stripped 5 bases from V and 2 bases from J, with 6 bases between. PCR primers comprised 60 Vbeta and 13 Jbeta primers. In the original analysis: Later work found 80 million or so unique TCR beta chains, with 9.5 million to 14 million shared. Using immunoSEQ multiplex PCR, the repertoire was profiled, and TCRdb retains in-frame clones only, with some absent. Clone size and V and J calls were adopted from that table, with D and trimming inferred from the DNA. The repertoire includes 55,000 to 70,000 clones, just under 75% of them detected once, and roughly 5% sits in the top ten. With respect to this clone: The antigen remains undetermined.

This receptor was identified in a woman in her twenties or thirties in good health and CMV-seronegative. Sequencing was performed on PBMCs. The V call is TRBV11-2, the J call TRBJ2-2; D gene unclear. This chain's CDR3 is CASSPHNTGELFF. CDR3 coding DNA: TGTGCCAGCAGCCCCCATAACACCGGGGAGCTGTTTTTT.